This T cell receptor beta chain was observed in a study of blood T cell repertoires in COVID-19. The overall study: Samples representing acute and convalescent COVID-19 were sourced from the United States, Italy and Spain. The analysed material was cDNA or gDNA that came from T cells, B-cell-depleted T cells, or PBMCs.

The CDR3 extends over 18 amino acids. Germline CDR1 is MGHRA and CDR2 is YSYEKL. V was clipped by 1 base and J by 5 bases; unmatched bases: 10. Methods used by the authors: The assay estimated nucleated cells by amplifying reference gene primers. TCRdb keeps only in-frame clones here, not all; method: immunoSEQ multiplex PCR. That table is the source of V, J and clone size, and D and trimming were worked out from the DNA. The data show about 59,000 clones, 70% to 90% seen once. Sequencing was done on a sample of peripheral blood. The chain employs TRBV4-1 and TRBJ2-5, with 13 bases matching TRBD2. This clonotype was obtained from a man aged 55 to 70 with active or convalescent COVID-19. CDR3: CASSQGPALAGGAETQYF. The CDR3 DNA follows: TGCGCCAGCAGCCAAGGGCCGGCACTAGCGGGGGGGGCGGAGACCCAGTACTTC.